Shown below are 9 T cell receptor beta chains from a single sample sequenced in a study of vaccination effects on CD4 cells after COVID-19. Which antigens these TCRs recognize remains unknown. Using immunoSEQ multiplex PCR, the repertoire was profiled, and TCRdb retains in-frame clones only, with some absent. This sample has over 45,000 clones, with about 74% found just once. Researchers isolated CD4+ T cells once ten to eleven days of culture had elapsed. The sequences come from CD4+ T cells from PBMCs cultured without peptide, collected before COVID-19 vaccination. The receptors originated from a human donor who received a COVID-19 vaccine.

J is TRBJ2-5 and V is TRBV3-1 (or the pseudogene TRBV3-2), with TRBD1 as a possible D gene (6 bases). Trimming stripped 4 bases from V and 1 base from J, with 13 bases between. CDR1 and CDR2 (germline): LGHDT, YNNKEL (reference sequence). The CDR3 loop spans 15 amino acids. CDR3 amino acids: CASSLSWDTQETQYF. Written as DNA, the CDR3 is TGTGCCAGCAGCCTCTCATGGGACACCCAAGAGACCCAGTACTTC.

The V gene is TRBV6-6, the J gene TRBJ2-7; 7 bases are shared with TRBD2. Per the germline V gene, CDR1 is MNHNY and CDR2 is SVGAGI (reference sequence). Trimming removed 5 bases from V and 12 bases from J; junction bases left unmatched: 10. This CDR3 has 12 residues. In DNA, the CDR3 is TGTGCCAGCAGTCCAACGGCGGGGGTGGCGTACGTC. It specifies CASSPTAGVAYV.

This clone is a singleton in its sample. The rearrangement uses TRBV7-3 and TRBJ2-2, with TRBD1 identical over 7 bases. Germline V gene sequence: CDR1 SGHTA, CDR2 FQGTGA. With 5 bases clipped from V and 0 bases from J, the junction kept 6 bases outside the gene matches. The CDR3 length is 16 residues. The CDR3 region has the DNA TGTGCCAGCAGCCTCGCCGGGACAGCGAACACCGGGGAGCTGTTTTTT. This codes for CASSLAGTANTGELFF.

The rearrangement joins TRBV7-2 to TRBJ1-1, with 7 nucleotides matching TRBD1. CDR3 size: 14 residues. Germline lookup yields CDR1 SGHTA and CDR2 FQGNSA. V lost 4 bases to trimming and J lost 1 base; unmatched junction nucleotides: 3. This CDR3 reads CASSSGQPNTEAFF. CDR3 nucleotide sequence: TGTGCCAGCAGCTCGGGACAGCCGAACACTGAAGCTTTCTTT.

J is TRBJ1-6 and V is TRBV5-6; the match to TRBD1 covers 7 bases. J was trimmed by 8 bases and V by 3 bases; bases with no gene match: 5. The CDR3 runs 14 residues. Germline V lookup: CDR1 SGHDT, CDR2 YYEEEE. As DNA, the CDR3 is TGTGCCAGCAGCTGGGGGGACAGCTATTCACCCCTCCACTTT. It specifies CASSWGDSYSPLHF.

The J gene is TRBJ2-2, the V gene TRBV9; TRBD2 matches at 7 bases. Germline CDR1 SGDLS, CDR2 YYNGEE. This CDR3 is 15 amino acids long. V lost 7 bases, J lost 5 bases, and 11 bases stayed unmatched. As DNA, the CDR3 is TGTGCCAGCGGGCGGGGGAGGTCGGAGACCGGGGAGCTGTTTTTT. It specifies CASGRGRSETGELFF.

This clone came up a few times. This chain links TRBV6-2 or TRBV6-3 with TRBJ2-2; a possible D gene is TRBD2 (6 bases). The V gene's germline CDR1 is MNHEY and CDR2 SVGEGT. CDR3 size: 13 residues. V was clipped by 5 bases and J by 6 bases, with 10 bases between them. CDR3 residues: CASSAGRPGELFF. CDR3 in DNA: TGTGCCAGCAGTGCGGGGCGTCCCGGGGAGCTGTTTTTT.

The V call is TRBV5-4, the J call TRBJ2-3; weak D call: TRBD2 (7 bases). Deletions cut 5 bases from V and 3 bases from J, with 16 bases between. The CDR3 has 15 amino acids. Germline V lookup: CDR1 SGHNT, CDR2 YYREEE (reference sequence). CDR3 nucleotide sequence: TGTGCCAGCAGACCGGGCGGGGGCGCAACAGATACGCAGTATTTT. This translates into CASRPGGGATDTQYF.

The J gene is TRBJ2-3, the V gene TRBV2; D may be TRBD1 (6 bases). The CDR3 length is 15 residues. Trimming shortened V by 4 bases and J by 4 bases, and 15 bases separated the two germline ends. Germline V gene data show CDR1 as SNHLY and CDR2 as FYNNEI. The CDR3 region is CASSVTGLRADTQYF. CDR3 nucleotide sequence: TGTGCCAGCAGTGTAACAGGGCTCCGGGCAGATACGCAGTATTTT.